The 20 T cell receptor beta chains reported below all come from one sample, sequenced in a study of T cell changes during pregnancy in multiple sclerosis. Method: immunoSEQ multiplex PCR; TCRdb's copy keeps in-frame clones and lacks some. The data show 15,000 to 20,000 clones, with around 86% seen just once and around an eighth held by the top ten. The sample was CD8+ T cells from peripheral blood mononuclear cells, taken in the third trimester of pregnancy. Receptor source: a female donor in good health, enrolled as a control in a pregnancy study.

This clone is medium-sized within its sample. The V call is TRBV5-5, the J call TRBJ2-7; 9 nucleotides match TRBD1. This CDR3 comprises 12 residues. Germline V gene sequence: CDR1 SGHKS, CDR2 YYEKEE (reference sequence). V shed 3 bases, J shed 5 bases, and the junction held 0 bases outside the gene matches. CDR3 in DNA: TGTGCCAGCAGCTGGACAGGGGACGAGCAGTACTTC. This codes for CASSWTGDEQYF.

V and J are TRBV6-5 and TRBJ1-4, with 11 bases lining up with TRBD1. The CDR3 extends over 15 amino acids. V shed 5 bases, J shed 7 bases, and the junction held 6 bases outside the gene matches. The germline gives CDR1 MNHEY, CDR2 SVGAGI. The CDR3 region has the DNA TGTGCCAGCAGTACCCGGGACAGGGGGGCTGAAAAACTGTTTTTT. Protein product: CASSTRDRGAEKLFF.

The chain couples TRBV2 to TRBJ2-7; no clear D. V lost 3 bases and J lost 0, with 6 bases in between. The V gene's germline CDR1 is SNHLY and CDR2 FYNNEI. The CDR3 runs to 13 residues. The chain's CDR3 is CASSEYTSYEQYF. Written as DNA, the CDR3 is TGTGCCAGCAGTGAGTACACCTCCTACGAGCAGTACTTC.

This chain joins TRBV27 and TRBJ2-7; D is uncertain. Germline CDR1 and CDR2: MNHEY and SMNVEV (reference sequence). The CDR3 is 12 amino acids. With 5 bases removed from V and 6 bases from J, the gap between germline ends came to 11 bases. The CDR3: CASSPLPGEQYF. CDR3 DNA: TGTGCCAGCAGTCCACTACCCGGCGAGCAGTACTTC.

The chain is built from TRBV7-2 and TRBJ2-5; 7 nucleotides line up with TRBD2. TRBJ2-7 explains the end of the DNA better; the J call may be wrong. In germline, CDR1 is SGHTA, CDR2 FQGNSA. The CDR3 has 14 residues. CDR3 residues: CASSAGIAGYEQYF. The CDR3 bases are TGTGCCAGCAGCGCCGGGATAGCGGGCTACGAGCAGTACTTC.

The chain has TRBV28 and TRBJ2-7; tentative D call: TRBD2 (6 bases). V was pared by 1 base and J by 0 bases, with 13 bases between. The germline gives CDR1 MDHEN, CDR2 SYDVKM. This CDR3 has 16 amino acids. The CDR3: CASSLLTREPSYEQYF. For the CDR3, the DNA is TGTGCCAGCAGTTTATTAACCCGGGAGCCCTCCTACGAGCAGTACTTC.

J is TRBJ1-1 and V is TRBV2, with D possibly TRBD1 on 6 matching bases. Between the trimmed V and J ends, which lost 5 bases and 3 bases, there was a span of 10 bases. The germline V gene encodes CDR1 SNHLY and CDR2 FYNNEI. This CDR3 is 13 amino acids long. The CDR3 spells CASSPQGYTEAFF. CDR3 nucleotide sequence: TGTGCCAGCAGTCCACAGGGATACACTGAAGCTTTCTTT.

The V gene is TRBV7-9, the J gene TRBJ1-1, with a possible D match to TRBD1 (6 bases). The V and J ends lost 1 base and 10 bases respectively, with 7 bases between them. The germline gives CDR1 SEHNR, CDR2 FQNEAQ (reference sequence). The CDR3 contains 11 residues. The CDR3 region has the DNA TGTGCCAGCAGCTTAGTAGGGGGAGCTTTCTTT. It codes for CASSLVGGAFF.

The chain couples TRBV16 to TRBJ2-7; TRBD2 agrees at 8 bases. From germline, CDR1 is KGHSY and CDR2 FQNENV. V was pared by 2 bases and J by 1 base, with 7 bases of the junction left unmatched. This CDR3 region has 16 residues. As DNA, the CDR3 is TGTGCCAGCAGCCAAACCCCCACTAGCGGATCCTACGAGCAGTACTTC. This gives the protein CASSQTPTSGSYEQYF.

This clone has only one observation. CDR3 in DNA: TGTGCCAGCAGCTTAAGCGGGATTACCACCTACGAGCAGTACTTC. It yields the protein CASSLSGITTYEQYF. The chain has TRBV7-8 and TRBJ2-7; TRBD2 aligns across 7 bases. The CDR3 contains 15 residues. With 2 bases clipped from V and 2 bases from J, the junction kept 6 bases outside the gene matches. The germline V gene has CDR1 SGHVS and CDR2 FQNEAQ.

The chain's CDR3 is CASSHMGQGAANYGYTF. CDR3 bases: TGTGCCAGCAGCCATATGGGACAGGGGGCAGCGAACTATGGCTACACCTTC. The rearrangement links TRBV28 to TRBJ1-2; TRBD1 aligns across 12 bases. V shed 6 bases and J 2 bases; nucleotides not matched to a gene: 10. CDR1 is MDHEN and CDR2 is SYDVKM in the germline V gene. This CDR3 is 17 amino acids long.

The V gene is TRBV19, the J gene TRBJ2-1; the match to TRBD2 covers 11 bases. Germline trimming cut 5 bases from V and 10 bases from J; bases unmatched to any gene: 10. The CDR3 has 15 residues. CDR1 is LNHDA and CDR2 is SQIVND in the germline V gene (reference sequence). The CDR3 coding sequence is TGTGCCAGTAGTCCGATAGCGGGGGGGACCTCGGAGCAGTTCTTC. It is translated as CASSPIAGGTSEQFF.

The chain links TRBV18 to TRBJ1-6; 7 bases agree with TRBD1. CDR3 length: 16 amino acids. Germline V CDR1 and CDR2: KGHSH, LQKENI. The junction had 3 bases not matched to a gene; V was cut back by 2 bases and J by 2 bases. The CDR3 DNA sequence: TGTGCCAGCTCACCAGACAGGGCCGCCTATAATTCACCCCTCCACTTT. This gives the protein CASSPDRAAYNSPLHF.

The chain links TRBV18 to TRBJ2-7; TRBD1 agrees at 7 bases. The CDR3 has 15 amino acids. Germline assignment: CDR1 KGHSH and CDR2 LQKENI. V was clipped by 2 bases and J by 3 bases; unmatched bases: 7. Here the CDR3 DNA reads TGTGCCAGCTCACCAGGTCCGGGACAGTACTACGAGCAGTACTTC. Translation: CASSPGPGQYYEQYF.

The CDR3 spells CASSPGFSGNIQYF. CDR3 nucleotides: TGTGCCAGCAGCCCGGGATTCAGTGGAAACATTCAGTACTTC. The gene calls are TRBV5-6 and TRBJ2-4; D might be TRBD2 (5 bases). CDR1 and CDR2 from the germline V gene are SGHDT and YYEEEE. The CDR3 runs to 14 residues. The V gene lost 4 bases and the J gene lost 6 bases, with 14 bases spanning the gap. Looking up the rest from reference TRBV5-6 and TRBJ2-4 gives the full variable domain: DAGVTQSPTHLIKTRGQQVTLRCSPKSGHDTVSWYQQALGQGPQFIFQYYEEEERQRGNFPDRFSGHQFPNYSSELNVNALLLGDSALYLCASSPGFSGNIQYFGAGTRLSVL.

The chain joins TRBV5-1 to TRBJ2-1; possibly TRBD1 for D (6 bases). The germline V gene encodes CDR1 SGHRS and CDR2 YFSETQ. V was cut by 4 bases and J by 4 bases, with 24 bases left in between. The CDR3 totals 18 residues. The DNA for the CDR3 is TGCGCCAGCAGCAGCCCAGGGGCCGCCGTGACACCTTACAATGAGCAGTTCTTC. It yields the protein CASSSPGAAVTPYNEQFF.

The V gene is TRBV27, the J gene TRBJ2-7, with 13 bases that match TRBD2. V was pared by 7 bases and J by 4 bases, with 4 bases of the junction left unmatched. Germline assignment: CDR1 MNHEY and CDR2 SMNVEV (reference sequence). The CDR3 is 14 residues long. The CDR3 loop is CASKLAGGPYEQYF. CDR3 bases: TGTGCCAGCAAACTAGCGGGAGGGCCGTACGAGCAGTACTTC.

The CDR3 nucleotides read TGTGCCAGCAGTTTTGTAGGGGTCCCTCAGCCCCAGCATTTT. Its protein is CASSFVGVPQPQHF. This sequence joins TRBV27 and TRBJ1-5; D might be TRBD1 (5 bases). Trimming took off 3 bases at V and 6 bases at J, with 12 bases between the two ends. The germline V gene has CDR1 MNHEY and CDR2 SMNVEV (reference sequence). The CDR3 runs to 14 residues.

The chain has TRBV12-5 and TRBJ1-2; 7 bases map to TRBD1. CDR1 is LGHNT and CDR2 is FRNRAP in the germline V gene. The CDR3 runs to 13 residues. J gave up 6 bases and V 0 bases, and 1 base lay outside the gene matches. The CDR3 protein is CASGLVGQDGYTF. As DNA, the CDR3 is TGTGCTAGTGGTTTGGTCGGACAGGATGGCTACACCTTC.

This chain uses TRBV28 with TRBJ1-6; D is unclear. The CDR3 sequence is 15 residues long. V lost 6 bases and J lost 6, with 15 bases in between. The germline V gene encodes CDR1 MDHEN and CDR2 SYDVKM. In DNA, the CDR3 is TGTGCCAGCAGCCAAAGGCGGGTGATTAATTCACCCCTCCACTTT. This gives the protein CASSQRRVINSPLHF. Full variable domain (outside the CDR3, taken from reference TRBV28 and TRBJ1-6): DVKVTQSSRYLVKRTGEKVFLECVQDMDHENMFWYRQDPGLGLRLIYFSYDVKMKEKGDIPEGYSVSREKKERFSLILESASTNQTSMYLCASSQRRVINSPLHFGNGTRLTVT.